Reported below is one TCR beta chain. This clonotype has a handful of counts. No antigen is known for it. No base-level quality is on record; no much larger clone is a single base apart. The ophthalmopathy patients had moderately to severely active disease, with a Clinical Activity Score of 3 or higher, a NOSPECS grade of 4 or higher, and a disease duration of less than 3 months. Anyone with other autoimmune diseases, uncontrolled infections, pregnancy or lactation was excluded from the study. Clinical symptoms, serum thyroxine, TRAb, thyroid ultrasound and orbital computed tomography formed the basis of the diagnosis. Ficoll-Paque density gradient centrifugation was used to isolate PBMCs from about 10 ml of fresh peripheral blood. Total RNA was extracted using Trizol reagent, and RNA quality was checked on an Agilent 2100 Bioanalyzer. These data belong to a study of Graves' ophthalmopathy and Graves' hyperthyroidism (dated by TCRdb to the late 2010s). Regarding the study in general: Peripheral blood was collected at initial diagnosis, before any treatment. Following sample collection, hyperthyroidism patients were given methimazole at a starting dose of 30 mg daily, and ophthalmopathy patients were given high-dose intravenous methylprednisolone. T-cell repertoires of thyroid tissue and blood were compared in six or seven hyperthyroidism patients. In total, under 150 blood samples were TCR-sequenced: under 45 ophthalmopathy, 80 or so hyperthyroidism and 17 hyperthyroidism-to-ophthalmopathy patients. The roughly 94 discovery patients were randomly divided into training and test sets at a 7:3 ratio. An independent validation cohort was composed of some 19 hyperthyroidism patients and around 16 patients who later progressed from hyperthyroidism to ophthalmopathy. To explore V-J signatures that separate ophthalmopathy from hyperthyroidism, a discovery set of about 98 patients was enrolled, consisting of about 45 with ophthalmopathy and about 60 with stable hyperthyroidism. To tell Graves' ophthalmopathy apart from Graves' hyperthyroidism, and to predict which patients would progress to ophthalmopathy, the study relied on TCR beta repertoire signatures. The study at large found these results: No statistical method was used to predetermine the sample size, and group allocation was not hidden from the investigators. Most expanded thyroid clonotypes with a frequency above 0.001 also appeared in blood, which suggests that blood repertoires may reflect the immune response in the thyroid. Ophthalmopathy was separated from stable hyperthyroidism by the 13-signature model with around 89% sensitivity and 81% to 84% specificity in cross-validation and with 80%/75% in the test set. In validation, the model predicted ophthalmopathy progression with about 64% sensitivity and around 72% specificity; eleven to twelve predicted patients were CT-confirmed with GO in a median of approximately 6.5 months.

TCR beta CDR3 regions were amplified from RNA transcripts for repertoire sequencing. The first round was an RT-PCR using HTBI primers with the Qiagen OneStep RT-PCR kit, and this first round was followed by a second-round multiplex PCR, then size selection and purification. Sequencing of the libraries was carried out on an Illumina HiSeq2000 in paired-end mode with 100 bp reads. Regarding the original processing steps: Reads were processed with SOAPnuke, discarding reads with adapters, uncalled bases, mean Phred below 15, or no exact constant-primer or identifier match. COPE v1.2.5 was used to merge the high-quality paired reads. Each unique nucleotide sequence was treated as a clonotype, and MiTCR v1.1 was used to align the clonotypes to the IMGT TRB V, D and J references. Analysis was restricted to V-J combinations with a frequency above 0.0001, which covered just over 98% of repertoires. For each V-J combination, a TCR clonal expansion and chaos score was defined as the ratio of F50 clonal expansion to chaos observed in the TCRdist matrix. Features were reduced by Welch's t-statistics and random forest to around 13 V-J combinations, which fed a naive Bayes classifier. The similarity between thyroid and blood repertoires was quantified using the Morisita-Horn index. In TCRdb, the public reads were trimmed at Q25 with fastp and aligned with MiXCR, with productive beta chains retained. Entries are consolidated by CDR3 protein sequence, retaining the most common genes and DNA. The V and J calls, along with clone size, are taken from TCRdb and not from the paper's own processing. This sample holds about 480,000 distinct CDR3 sequences; roughly 14% were observed only once. The ten biggest clones cover roughly 10% of the sample.

The clonotype originates from a woman under 40 with Graves' ophthalmopathy. Donor details come from another sample of the same person, matched by shared clones. The specimen was blood.

This receptor has the CDR3 CASSQDFVGISYEQYF. Here is the DNA: TGTGCCAGCAGCCAAGACTTTGTGGGAATCAGCTACGAGCAGTACTTC. This receptor chain uses TRBV3-1 and TRBJ2-7, with no D gene named confidently. The germline V gene (reference sequence) specifies LGHDT as CDR1 and YNNKEL as CDR2. V and J are truncated by 0 bases and 3 bases respectively, leaving an intervening sequence of 15 bases. Reading from cysteine to phenylalanine, the CDR3 counts 16 amino acids. Just the 48-base CDR3 DNA is kept, in frame starting at base 1.